This T cell receptor (beta chain) was found in a study of cytomegalovirus exposure and HLA in healthy donors. Study-level results: Productive status was seen about 90% or about 30% of the time for most TCR beta V segments in an earlier analysis.

Regarding this clone: Its antigen remains unknown.

Germline CDR1 is SGHAT and CDR2 is FQNNGV. Trimming cost V 3 bases and J 2 bases; bases outside gene matches: 8. This CDR3 has 17 amino acids. PCR employed 60 Vbeta and 13 Jbeta primers. TCRdb's table, derived via immunoSEQ multiplex PCR, lists solely in-frame clones and lacks some. The data contain about 120,000 clones, about three quarters of them seen just once; the ten biggest clones take up about 3.2%. The source material was PBMCs. The chain joins TRBV11-2 to TRBJ2-3; 10 bases are shared with TRBD2. The sequence was obtained from a woman aged 55-70 years in good health and CMV-seropositive. The CDR3: CASSFGRGLAVTDTQYF. The DNA for the CDR3 is TGTGCCAGCAGCTTCGGTCGTGGACTAGCGGTCACAGATACGCAGTATTTT. Full variable domain (rest looked up from reference TRBV11-2 and TRBJ2-3): EAGVAQSPRYKIIEKRQSVAFWCNPISGHATLYWYQQILGQGPKLLIQFQNNGVVDDSQLPKDRFSAERLKGVDSTLKIQPAKLEDSAVYLCASSFGRGLAVTDTQYFGPGTRLTVL.